The subject of this entry is one T cell receptor beta chain. This clonotype was counted only a few times. Its antigen has not been determined. Base qualities are missing; no much larger clone stands one base away. PBMCs were isolated by Ficoll-Paque density gradient centrifugation. TCRdb shows the sequencer as Illumina NovaSeq 6000. TCRalpha and TCRbeta cDNA libraries were constructed by 5'RACE with constant-segment primers, with sample barcodes and unique molecular identifiers being introduced. Trizol reagent was used to extract RNA from every sample. Libraries were amplified in two PCR steps, with a second sample barcode and Illumina TruSeq adapters added in the second step. Sequencing of the libraries was done on an Illumina NovaSeq, producing 2 x 150 bp paired-end reads. In the paper's pipeline: With migec v1.2.7, reads were demultiplexed and then collapsed into UMI-guided consensus sequences. Using mixcr v2.1.11, UMI consensuses were aligned to TRA and TRB V and J templates and then assembled into clonotypes. Expanded or contracted clonotypes were those called significant by both edgeR and NoisET, with noise models trained on biological replicates. For edgeR calls, the cutoffs were a false discovery rate-adjusted p below 0.01 and a log2 fold-change threshold of 1. As an exploratory analysis of dynamics, max-normalized trajectories of the 1000 most abundant clonotypes were examined with PCA combined with hierarchical clustering. Separately sequenced CD4+ and CD8+ repertoires were used to assign the CD4 or CD8 phenotype of responding clones. TCRdb's own reprocessing of the public reads used fastp at Q25 and MiXCR and kept productive beta chains. Merged by CDR3 protein, the rows form single entries marked with the most common genes and DNA. What appears here as the V and J calls and clone size reflects TCRdb's work, not the paper's. Across this sample there are about 340,000 distinct CDR3 sequences, with 15% to 20% seen only once. Of the sample, around 20% is held by the ten largest clones.

This sample was included in a study of T-cell memory formation after mild COVID-19 (dated by TCRdb to the early 2020s). For the wider study: TCR sequence clusters from the two donors were found to be largely donor specific. T-cell clones expanding and contracting after mild COVID-19 in two donors were tracked by longitudinal TCRalpha and TCRbeta repertoire sequencing. The cohort was made up of two young adult volunteers, one female and one male, who were previously healthy.

General study outcomes and caveats: The study covered only a couple of mild cases, and larger cohorts including severe cases with pre-infection samples were considered necessary. The detection of some responding clones in pre-infection memory suggests that pre-existing cross-reactive memory T cells joined the SARS-CoV-2 response. Contracting CD4+ clones turned up mainly in the CM and EM memory subsets, whereas EMRA was where CD8+ clones were enriched. Whether the second-wave clones peaking on day 37 were SARS-CoV-2 specific was not confirmed. Clones that contracted from day 15 to 85 showed balanced CD4/CD8 phenotypes, whereas a second wave of clones that expanded from day 15 to 37 leaned towards CD4+.

This sequence was found in a man younger than 30 who had mild COVID-19 (a few samples of this study predate the infection). The sample titles of this study are shuffled in the database, so cell type and time point are left out; the donor was told from shared clones. Sequencing was performed on PBMCs or a T cell subset sorted from them (not recorded which).

The CDR3 reads CASSWRDLYEQYF. The sequenced DNA is TGTGCCAGCAGTTGGAGGGACCTCTACGAGCAGTACTTC. The rearrangement combines TRBV6-2 or TRBV6-3 with TRBJ2-7; TRBD2 is possibly the D segment (6 matching bases). Taken from cysteine to phenylalanine, the CDR3 has 13 residues. The entry retains the CDR3 DNA only, 39 bases that are in frame from base 1. Sequences MNHEY (CDR1) and SVGEGT (CDR2) are obtained from the germline V gene. V is clipped by 4 bases and J by 3 bases, and the sequence between their germline boundaries is 10 bases long.